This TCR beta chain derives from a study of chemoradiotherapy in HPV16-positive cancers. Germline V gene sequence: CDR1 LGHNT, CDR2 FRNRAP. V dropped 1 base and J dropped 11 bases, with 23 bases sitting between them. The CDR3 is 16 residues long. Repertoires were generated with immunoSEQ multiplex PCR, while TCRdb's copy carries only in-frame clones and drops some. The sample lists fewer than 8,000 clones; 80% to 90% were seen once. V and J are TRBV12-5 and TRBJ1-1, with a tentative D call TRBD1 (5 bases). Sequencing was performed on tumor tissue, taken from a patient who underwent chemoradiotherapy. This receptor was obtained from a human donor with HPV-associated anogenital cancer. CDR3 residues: CASGLGPAGLPPRAFF. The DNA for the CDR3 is TGTGCTAGTGGTTTGGGCCCCGCGGGGCTACCCCCTCGGGCTTTCTTT.